This T cell receptor (beta chain) is drawn from a study of response to subunit inactivated influenza vaccine. Findings and limits, study-wide: Seasonal influenza vaccination, on each occasion, was suggested by the authors to recruit few new T cells.

There are 15 residues in the CDR3. Germline V lookup: CDR1 DFQATT, CDR2 SNEGSKA (reference sequence). Trimming took off 0 bases at V and 7 bases at J, with 15 bases between the two ends. This clonotype has just a few counts. As yet, its antigen is unknown. TCRdb redid the calling of the RT-PCR reads with MiXCR, one entry per CDR3 protein. The sample holds 860,000 or so distinct CDR3 sequences, approximately 21% seen once. The rearrangement joins TRBV20-1 to TRBJ2-2; the D gene is possibly TRBD1 (6 bases). The starting material was PBMCs from blood, obtained 4 to 6 days after vaccination. The source of this sequence is a man aged 50 or older who received an inactivated influenza vaccine. CDR3 in amino acids: CSARDGQRSGGELFF. CDR3 in DNA: TGCAGTGCTAGAGATGGACAGCGGAGCGGCGGGGAGCTGTTTTTT.